The T cell receptor (beta chain) described here comes from a study of spatial heterogeneity in lung cancer. Study-level information: Every unique TCR and UMI combination, on average, appeared more than ten times in raw reads. Study-wide results and caveats: It was found that expanded intratumoral alpha and beta TCR counts tracked tumor mutation counts.

Every individual TCR cDNA molecule carried its own unique molecular identifier, which allowed correction of PCR and sequencing errors. MiXCR was run by TCRdb on the 5' RACE reads, yielding one entry per CDR3 protein. Of about 20,000 distinct CDR3 sequences listed, about 15% are singletons. Notes on this clonotype: What it recognizes is unknown.

CDR1 SQVTM and CDR2 ANQGSEA come from the germline V gene. The V end lost 2 bases, the J end lost 12 bases, and 11 bases lay between the germline ends. There are 11 residues in the CDR3. Stated time point: sample taken at primary tumor resection. The donors were 65 to 85 patients with non-small cell lung cancer that was early-stage and untreated. Whole RNA came from tumor, nontumor lung or frozen PBMC and was sequenced without being sorted. V gene TRBV29-1 combines with J gene TRBJ2-1, with D perhaps matching TRBD2 (6 bases). The sample in question was lung tumor tissue, obtained at surgery. The origin of this receptor is a female donor with early-stage non-small cell lung cancer. CDR3 in DNA: TGCAGCGTTGAACAGGCCGGGGGGCAGTTCTTC. This gives the protein CSVEQAGGQFF.